This TCR beta chain was recovered during a study of shared clonotypes between healthy human individuals. The wider study: Researchers drew samples from a couple of women and a few men aged 18 to 49. Each donor's CD4 naive and CD4 memory cells filled three plates apiece, CD8 naive two, and CD8 memory one.

TCRdb's copy holds only in-frame clones and misses some; the assay was immunoSEQ multiplex PCR. The sample includes 450,000 to 700,000 clones, around 95% of them seen just once. Germline V gene sequence: CDR1 MDHEN, CDR2 SYDVKM. CDR3 length: 17 amino acids. V shed 5 bases, J shed 2 bases, and the junction held 14 bases outside the gene matches. Positive CCR7 selection of CD45RO-negative cells yielded the naive CD8 cells, and terminally differentiated effector memory CD45RA+ cells were excluded. Sequencing used naive CD8+ T cells sorted from blood. The chain recombines TRBV28 with TRBJ1-2; 7 nucleotides agree with TRBD1. The source of this sequence is a woman younger than 45 in good health. CDR3 residues: CASSTDREEERNYGYTF. The CDR3 nucleotides are TGTGCCAGCAGTACAGACAGGGAAGAGGAGAGGAACTATGGCTACACCTTC.